This TCR beta chain was sequenced in a study of T cell responses to AZD1222 COVID-19 vaccine. Here immunoSEQ multiplex PCR was the method, and the copy in TCRdb shows in-frame clones only, minus some. Of under 150,000 clones detected, roughly 92% appear once; the ten largest clones hold 9.3%. Germline lookup yields CDR1 LGHNA and CDR2 YNFKEQ. This CDR3 contains 16 residues. The germline V and J ends were trimmed by 0 bases and 6 bases, with 17 bases remaining between them. This material consisted of peripheral blood, taken 28 days after the second AZD1222 dose. The chain combines TRBV4-2 with TRBJ1-2, with D possibly matching TRBD1 (6 bases). This clonotype was obtained from an adult who received the AZD1222 COVID-19 vaccine. The CDR3 sequence: CASSQDRGGAANGYTF. Written as DNA, the CDR3 is TGTGCCAGCAGCCAAGATCGGGGGGGGGCCGCAAATGGCTACACCTTC.